One and the same sample provided the 21 T cell receptor beta chains below, sequenced in a study of T cell changes during pregnancy in multiple sclerosis. Sequenced by immunoSEQ multiplex PCR; TCRdb stores in-frame clones only, minus some. The sample includes roughly 72,000 clones, roughly nine tenths of them seen just once. Here the sequenced sample was peripheral blood, taken in the first trimester of pregnancy. All receptors derive from a female donor in good health, enrolled as a control in a pregnancy study.

This sequence joins TRBV9 and TRBJ1-2; possible D gene TRBD1, 6 bases. V lost 3 bases to trimming and J lost 8 bases, with 17 bases between them. Per germline, CDR1 SGDLS and CDR2 YYNGEE. This CDR3 is built from 14 residues. CDR3 nucleotides: TGTGCCAGCAGCGCGCGGACAGTCGATTTAGGCTACACCTTC. Translation gives CASSARTVDLGYTF.

The CDR3: CASSSPGLSSYNEQFF. CDR3 in DNA: TGTGCCAGCAGCTCTCCGGGTCTTAGCTCCTACAATGAGCAGTTCTTC. The V call is TRBV7-9, the J call TRBJ2-1; no reliable D call. The germline V gene has CDR1 SEHNR and CDR2 FQNEAQ (reference sequence). V shed 4 bases and J shed 0 bases, with 13 bases lying between them. This CDR3 is 16 amino acids long.

The gene calls are TRBV14 and TRBJ1-3; D gene uncertain. This CDR3 contains 16 residues. The ends were cut back, 1 base at V and 3 bases at J, with 13 bases in the middle. CDR1 is SGHDN and CDR2 is FVKESK in the germline V gene. CDR3 region: CASSQGWPGLGNTIYF. The CDR3 DNA reads as TGTGCCAGCAGCCAAGGTTGGCCAGGACTTGGAAACACCATATATTTT.

The chain carries TRBV6-4 and TRBJ1-2; 9 bases are shared with TRBD1. CDR3 length equals 16 residues. V lost 4 bases to trimming and J lost 2 bases; unmatched junction nucleotides: 8. Per germline, CDR1 MRHNA and CDR2 SNTAGT. CDR3 coding DNA: TGTGCCAGCAGTGGGGGACAGGGCCTTCCCAACTATGGCTACACCTTC. It is translated as CASSGGQGLPNYGYTF.

The chain uses TRBV4-3 and TRBJ1-1, with D tentatively TRBD1 (5 bases). Trimming shortened V by 2 bases and J by 8 bases, and 21 bases separated the two germline ends. This CDR3 is built from 16 residues. CDR1 is LGHNA and CDR2 is YSLEER in the germline V gene. The CDR3 region is CASSQTNGALGGEAFF. CDR3 DNA sequence: TGCGCCAGCAGCCAAACGAACGGGGCATTGGGAGGAGAAGCTTTCTTT.

By share of the sample, this clone is medium-sized. This chain connects TRBV19 to TRBJ2-4; tentative D call: TRBD1 (6 bases). This CDR3 is built from 16 residues. Germline CDR1 and CDR2: LNHDA and SQIVND (reference sequence). Trimming left V 4 bases short and J 5 bases short, with 18 bases between. The CDR3 reads CASSTRTDIRENIQYF. CDR3 sequence (DNA): TGTGCCAGTAGTACCAGGACAGACATACGAGAAAACATTCAGTACTTC.

V gene TRBV6-6 combines with J gene TRBJ2-7; TRBD2 agrees at 10 bases. The germline gives CDR1 MNHNY, CDR2 SVGAGI (reference sequence). V lost 6 bases, J lost 1 base, and 3 bases stayed unmatched. This CDR3 region has 14 residues. The CDR3, as DNA: TGTGCCAGCAGCGGGACTAGCGATTCCTACGAGCAGTACTTC. It is translated as CASSGTSDSYEQYF.

The V call is TRBV6-5, the J call TRBJ2-7, with D maybe TRBD2 (6 bases). The CDR3 has 14 residues. The germline CDR1 and CDR2 sequences are MNHEY and SVGAGI. V was pared by 2 bases and J by 3 bases, with 11 bases between. CDR3 amino acids: CASSYDGSGYEQYF. The CDR3 DNA reads TGTGCCAGCAGTTACGACGGGAGTGGCTACGAGCAGTACTTC.

The chain employs TRBV9 and TRBJ1-5, with 7 bases identical to TRBD1. This CDR3 region has 15 residues. J was trimmed by 6 bases and V by 0 bases; bases with no gene match: 6. Looked up from germline, CDR1 is SGDLS and CDR2 is YYNGEE. The CDR3, as DNA: TGTGCCAGCAGCGTAGGTCCACAGGGGAGTCAGCCCCAGCATTTT. Encoded protein: CASSVGPQGSQPQHF.

This chain uses TRBV18 with TRBJ2-7; 9 bases align to TRBD1. The J segment lost 5 bases and the V segment lost 4 bases, leaving 12 bases of the junction unmatched. The V gene's germline CDR1 is KGHSH and CDR2 LQKENI. The CDR3 is made up of 16 amino acids. CDR3 loop: CASSLLLGTGSDEQYF. CDR3 coding DNA: TGTGCCAGCTCACTTCTCTTGGGGACAGGGAGCGACGAGCAGTACTTC.

The chain couples TRBV18 to TRBJ2-7, with a tentative D call TRBD2 (6 bases). The CDR3 is 16 residues long. The V and J ends lost 0 bases and 2 bases respectively, with 14 bases between them. Germline loops: CDR1 KGHSH, CDR2 LQKENI. CDR3 DNA: TGTGCCAGCTCACCACCGTTCGCGGGGAAGACCTACGAGCAGTACTTC. Protein: CASSPPFAGKTYEQYF. The full variable domain, its missing parts supplied by reference TRBV18 and TRBJ2-7, is NAGVMQNPRHLVRRRGQEARLRCSPMKGHSHVYWYRQLPEEGLKFMVYLQKENIIDESGMPKERFSAEFPKEGPSILRIQQVVRGDSAAYFCASSPPFAGKTYEQYFGPGTRLTVT.

This clone is a singleton in its sample. This chain links TRBV4-1 with TRBJ2-7; weak D call: TRBD1 (8 bases). The CDR3 has 16 residues. Germline V gene sequence: CDR1 MGHRA, CDR2 YSYEKL. V shed 0 bases and J shed 12 bases, with 24 bases lying between them. CDR3 protein: CASSQDGQGAASGRYF. CDR3 DNA sequence: TGCGCCAGCAGCCAAGATGGGCAGGGGGCGGCTAGCGGACGGTACTTC.

The chain uses TRBV7-2 and TRBJ1-2; tentative D call: TRBD1 (6 bases). The CDR3 extends over 13 amino acids. CDR1 and CDR2 from the germline V gene are SGHTA and FQGNSA. The V end was cut by 4 bases, the J end by 4 bases, with 10 bases between. CDR3 in DNA: TGTGCCAGCAGCTCAGGGGATGGCTATGGCTACACCTTC. Its translation: CASSSGDGYGYTF.

This clone appeared once. The chain employs TRBV18 and TRBJ2-3, with 9 bases that match TRBD2. CDR3 length equals 17 residues. Germline loops: CDR1 KGHSH, CDR2 LQKENI. The ends lost 5 bases at V and 4 bases at J; junction bases unmatched: 13. CDR3: CASSSPTSGLVPDTQYF. Written as DNA, the CDR3 is TGTGCCAGCTCATCCCCGACTAGCGGATTAGTCCCAGATACGCAGTATTTT.

This clone showed up just a few times. The chain joins TRBV4-1 to TRBJ1-1; 7 bases are a match to TRBD1. The CDR3 extends over 13 amino acids. With V trimmed by 4 bases and J by 11 bases, 10 bases remained unmatched. Germline V lookup: CDR1 MGHRA, CDR2 YSYEKL. CDR3: CASSLNLQGMAFF. The CDR3 nucleotides are TGCGCCAGCAGCCTAAACTTACAGGGGATGGCTTTCTTT.

J is TRBJ1-2 and V is TRBV6-1; the D gene is possibly TRBD1 (5 bases). There are 13 residues in the CDR3. CDR1 MNHNS and CDR2 SASEGT come from the germline V gene. Trimming left V 5 bases short and J 3 bases short, with 10 bases between. As DNA, the CDR3 is TGTGCCAGCAGTCACCAGGGCTACTATGGCTACACCTTC. It specifies CASSHQGYYGYTF.

V and J are TRBV7-2 and TRBJ2-2; tentatively, D is TRBD1 (5 bases). The CDR3 runs to 16 residues. V was shortened by 4 bases and J by 0 bases, with 12 bases between the two germline ends. CDR1 and CDR2 from the germline V gene are SGHTA and FQGNSA. CDR3 loop: CASSSRAVTNTGELFF. The CDR3 DNA reads TGTGCCAGCAGCTCCAGGGCGGTCACGAACACCGGGGAGCTGTTTTTT.

This rearrangement joins TRBV2 to TRBJ1-1, with a weak D call TRBD1 (5 bases). The CDR3 loop spans 15 amino acids. V lost 7 bases to trimming and J lost 0 bases, with 15 bases between them. Germline loops: CDR1 SNHLY, CDR2 FYNNEI. CDR3 coding DNA: TGTGCCAGCAAGGGGTCGGGGGGAATGAACACTGAAGCTTTCTTT. As protein: CASKGSGGMNTEAFF. Full variable domain (rest looked up from reference TRBV2 and TRBJ1-1): EPEVTQTPSHQVTQMGQEVILRCVPISNHLYFYWYRQILGQKVEFLVSFYNNEISEKSEIFDDQFSVERPDGSNFTLKIRSTKLEDSAMYFCASKGSGGMNTEAFFGQGTRLTVV.

The CDR3 reads CASSPDSLLNSPLHF. CDR3 nucleotide sequence: TGTGCCAGCAGTCCGGACAGTTTACTTAATTCACCCCTCCACTTT. This chain links TRBV7-9 with TRBJ1-6, with a possible D match to TRBD1 (6 bases). V lost 6 bases, J lost 6 bases, and 15 bases lay in between. The germline CDR1 and CDR2 sequences are SEHNR and FQNEAQ (reference sequence). This CDR3 has 15 residues. Using reference TRBV7-9 and TRBJ1-6 for the parts outside the CDR3, the full variable domain is DTGVSQNPRHKITKRGQNVTFRCDPISEHNRLYWYRQTLGQGPEFLTYFQNEAQLEKSRLLSDRFSAERPKGSFSTLEIQRTEQGDSAMYLCASSPDSLLNSPLHFGNGTRLTVT.

This chain joins TRBV6-6 and TRBJ1-2; possibly TRBD1 for D (6 bases). CDR3 length: 16 amino acids. V lost 4 bases and J 8 bases, leaving 23 bases between the germline ends. CDR1 is MNHNY and CDR2 is SVGAGI in the germline V gene (reference sequence). As DNA, the CDR3 is TGTGCCAGCAGTTTCCCCCAGAAGGGGGGGGCGGGGGGCTACACCTTC. Translation: CASSFPQKGGAGGYTF.

V is TRBV4-3 and J is TRBJ2-7; possibly TRBD1 for D (6 bases). The CDR3 loop spans 15 amino acids. V lost 4 bases and J 5 bases, leaving 18 bases between the germline ends. In germline, CDR1 is LGHNA, CDR2 YSLEER. The CDR3 loop reads CASSRLSGRGHEQYF. CDR3 DNA: TGCGCCAGCAGCCGACTTTCGGGCAGGGGCCACGAGCAGTACTTC.